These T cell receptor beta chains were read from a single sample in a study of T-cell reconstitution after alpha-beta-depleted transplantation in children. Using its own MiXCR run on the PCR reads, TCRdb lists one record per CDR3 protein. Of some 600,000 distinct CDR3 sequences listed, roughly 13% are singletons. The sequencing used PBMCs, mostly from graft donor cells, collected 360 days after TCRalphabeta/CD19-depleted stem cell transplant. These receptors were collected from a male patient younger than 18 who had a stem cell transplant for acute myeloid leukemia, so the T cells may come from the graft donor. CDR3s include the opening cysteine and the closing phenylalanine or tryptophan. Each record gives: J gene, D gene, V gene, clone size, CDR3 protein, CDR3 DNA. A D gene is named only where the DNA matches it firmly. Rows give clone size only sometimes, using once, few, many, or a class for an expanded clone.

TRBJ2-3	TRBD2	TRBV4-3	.	CASSQDSGTRRQYF	TGCGCCAGCAGCCAAGATAGCGGGACAAGAAGGCAGTATTTT
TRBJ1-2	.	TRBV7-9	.	CASSFKWAGRESF	TGTGCCAGCAGCTTTAAGTGGGCAGGGAGAGAATCCTTC
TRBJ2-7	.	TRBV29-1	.	CSVELQFVPYEQYF	TGCAGCGTTGAGCTCCAGTTCGTCCCCTACGAGCAGTACTTC
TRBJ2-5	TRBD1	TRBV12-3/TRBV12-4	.	CASSLETGAETQYF	TGTGCCAGCAGTTTAGAGACAGGGGCAGAGACCCAGTACTTC
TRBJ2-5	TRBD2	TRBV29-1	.	CSALKSWLAGLQETQYF	TGCAGCGCCCTGAAGTCTTGGCTAGCGGGTTTACAAGAGACCCAGTACTTC
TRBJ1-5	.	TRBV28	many	CASSLSHRASNQPQHF	TGTGCCAGCAGTTTATCCCACAGGGCTAGCAATCAGCCCCAGCATTTT
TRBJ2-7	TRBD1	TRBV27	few	CASSPITGVVSSYEQYF	TGTGCCAGCTCCCCCATTACAGGGGTAGTTAGCTCCTACGAGCAGTACTTC
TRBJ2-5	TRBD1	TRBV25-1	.	CASQGTGVQETQYF	TGTGCCAGCCAGGGGACAGGGGTTCAAGAGACCCAGTACTTC
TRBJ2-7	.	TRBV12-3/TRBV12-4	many	CASSDLQVSRDEQYF	TGTGCCAGCAGTGACCTACAGGTTTCTCGGGACGAGCAGTACTTC
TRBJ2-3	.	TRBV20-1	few	CSAAASTDTQYF	TGCAGTGCGGCAGCTTCCACAGATACGCAGTATTTT
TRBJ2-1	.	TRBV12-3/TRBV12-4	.	CASSLGPGESVYNEQFF	TGTGCCAGCAGTTTAGGCCCAGGGGAGAGCGTATACAATGAGCAGTTCTTC
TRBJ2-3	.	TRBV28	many	CASSLFAVSTDTQYF	TGTGCCAGCAGTTTATTTGCCGTTAGCACAGATACGCAGTATTTT
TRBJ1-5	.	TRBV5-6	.	CASSLAGSQPQHF	TGTGCCAGCAGCTTAGCGGGCTCCCAGCCCCAGCATTTT
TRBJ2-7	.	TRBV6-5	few	CASSYSLIAPTYEQYF	TGTGCCAGCAGTTACAGCTTGATAGCGCCTACCTACGAGCAGTACTTC
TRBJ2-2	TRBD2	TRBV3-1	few	CASSHLSGANTGELFF	TGTGCCAGCAGCCACCTTAGCGGGGCGAACACCGGGGAGCTGTTTTTT
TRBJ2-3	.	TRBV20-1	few	CSPRGQLSTDTQYF	TGCAGTCCTAGAGGGCAGCTGAGCACAGATACGCAGTATTTT
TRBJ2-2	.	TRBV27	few	CASSLWAGPGELFF	TGTGCCAGCAGTTTGTGGGCGGGCCCCGGGGAGCTGTTTTTT
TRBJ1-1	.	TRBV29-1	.	CSVGQGWDTEAFF	TGCAGCGTTGGGCAGGGATGGGACACTGAAGCTTTCTTT
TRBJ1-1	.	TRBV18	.	CASSRPDGVNTEAFF	TGTGCCAGCTCACGCCCCGACGGGGTGAACACTGAAGCTTTCTTT
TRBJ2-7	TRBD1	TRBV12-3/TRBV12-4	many	CASSLVDREFYEQYF	TGTGCCAGCAGTTTAGTGGACAGGGAATTCTACGAGCAGTACTTC
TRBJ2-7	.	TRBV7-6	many	CASSLDVGSYEQYF	TGTGCCAGCAGCTTAGACGTAGGCTCCTACGAGCAGTACTTC
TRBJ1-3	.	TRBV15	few	CATSRDLPLGNTIYF	TGTGCCACCAGCAGAGATCTGCCTCTCGGAAACACCATATATTTT
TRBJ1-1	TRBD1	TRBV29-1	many	CSVGTGGVPNTEAFF	TGCAGCGTTGGTACAGGGGGCGTACCGAACACTGAAGCTTTCTTT
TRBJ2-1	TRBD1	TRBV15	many	CATSDRGRNEQFF	TGTGCCACCAGTGACAGGGGGCGAAATGAGCAGTTCTTC
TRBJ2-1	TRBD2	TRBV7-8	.	CASTSLADVGNEQFF	TGTGCCAGCACCTCCCTAGCGGATGTTGGGAATGAGCAGTTCTTC
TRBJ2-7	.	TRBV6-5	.	CASSFTGTAYEQYF	TGTGCCAGCAGTTTCACCGGGACGGCCTACGAGCAGTACTTC
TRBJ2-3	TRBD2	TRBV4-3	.	CASSQDQPSGLPSTDTQYF	TGCGCCAGCAGCCAAGATCAGCCTAGCGGGCTCCCTAGCACAGATACGCAGTATTTT
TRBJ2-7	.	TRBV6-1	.	CASSRRQAGSYEQYF	TGTGCCAGCAGTAGACGACAGGCTGGGAGCTACGAGCAGTACTTC
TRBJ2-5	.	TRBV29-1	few	CSGNRGVKTQYF	TGCAGCGGCAATCGAGGGGTAAAGACCCAGTACTTC
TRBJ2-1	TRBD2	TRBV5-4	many	CASNLFRAGVTNEQFF	TGTGCCAGCAACCTCTTCCGGGCGGGAGTTACCAATGAGCAGTTCTTC
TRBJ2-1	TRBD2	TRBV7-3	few	CASSLGTSGRPYNEQFF	TGTGCCAGCAGCTTAGGTACTAGCGGGAGACCGTACAATGAGCAGTTCTTC
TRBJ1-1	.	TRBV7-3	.	CASSPRVLGPRLNTEAFF	TGTGCCAGCAGCCCCCGCGTACTAGGACCAAGATTGAACACTGAAGCTTTCTTT
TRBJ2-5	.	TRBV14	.	CASSPRVRETQYF	TGTGCCAGCAGCCCCAGGGTGAGGGAGACCCAGTACTTC
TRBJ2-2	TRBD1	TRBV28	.	CASSPWTGMDTGELFF	TGTGCCAGCAGTCCATGGACAGGAATGGACACCGGGGAGCTGTTTTTT
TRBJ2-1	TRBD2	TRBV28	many	CASSRIGLAGAGEQFF	TGTGCCAGCAGCCGCATTGGACTAGCGGGAGCGGGTGAGCAGTTCTTC
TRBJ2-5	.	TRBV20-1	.	CSTTISGHQETQYF	TGCAGCACTACGATAAGCGGTCATCAAGAGACCCAGTACTTC
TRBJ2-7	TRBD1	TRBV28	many	CASSSRQGIYEQYF	TGTGCCAGCAGTTCGCGACAGGGGATCTACGAGCAGTACTTC
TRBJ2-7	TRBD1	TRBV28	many	CASSFLGQGPAYEQYF	TGTGCCAGCAGTTTCTTGGGACAGGGGCCTGCCTACGAGCAGTACTTC
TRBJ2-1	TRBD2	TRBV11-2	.	CASNGRSGTSGRARGNEQFF	TGTGCCAGCAACGGGCGGTCCGGGACTAGCGGGAGAGCCCGGGGAAATGAGCAGTTCTTC
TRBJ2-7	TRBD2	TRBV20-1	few	CSAIRTSGYEQYF	TGCAGTGCCATACGGACTAGCGGTTACGAGCAGTACTTC
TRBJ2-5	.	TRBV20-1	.	CSARDLTDQETQYF	TGCAGTGCTAGAGATCTGACAGACCAAGAGACCCAGTACTTC
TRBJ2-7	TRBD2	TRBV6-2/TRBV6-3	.	CASRWREPDYEQYF	TGTGCCAGCCGCTGGCGGGAGCCGGACTACGAGCAGTACTTC
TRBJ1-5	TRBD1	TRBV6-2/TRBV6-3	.	CASSADPRTGGTRAQHF	TGTGCCAGCAGTGCGGACCCCCGGACAGGAGGCACAAGAGCCCAGCATTTT
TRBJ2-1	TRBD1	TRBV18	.	CASSPLTGGGPYNEQFF	TGTGCCAGCTCACCACTTACAGGGGGCGGCCCTTACAATGAGCAGTTCTTC
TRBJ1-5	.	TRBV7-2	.	CASSFQEGSNQPQHF	TGTGCCAGCAGCTTTCAAGAGGGCAGCAATCAGCCCCAGCATTTT
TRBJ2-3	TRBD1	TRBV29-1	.	CSVEDRGQGSDTQYF	TGCAGCGTTGAAGATCGTGGACAGGGCTCGGATACGCAGTATTTT
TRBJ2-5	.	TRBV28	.	CASSFLDRFYF	TGTGCCAGCAGTTTTCTCGACCGATTCTACTTC
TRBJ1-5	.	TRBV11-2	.	CASSLTGGAQPQHF	TGTGCCAGCAGCTTAACGGGGGGGGCCCAGCCCCAGCATTTT
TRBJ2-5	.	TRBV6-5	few	CASSYSIAPETQYF	TGTGCCAGCAGTTACTCGATCGCCCCAGAGACCCAGTACTTC
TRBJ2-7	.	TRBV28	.	CATGGGYEQYF	TGTGCCACAGGGGGGGGTTACGAGCAGTACTTC
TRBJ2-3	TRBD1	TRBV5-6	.	CASSPPQGEYTDTQYF	TGTGCCAGCAGCCCCCCGCAGGGGGAGTACACAGATACGCAGTATTTT
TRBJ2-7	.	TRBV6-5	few	CASSYSISPRGSSYEQYF	TGTGCCAGCAGTTACTCGATTTCTCCCAGGGGCAGCTCCTACGAGCAGTACTTC
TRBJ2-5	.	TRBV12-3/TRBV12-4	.	CASSLALGASSQETQYF	TGTGCCAGCAGTTTAGCGCTCGGTGCCTCCTCCCAAGAGACCCAGTACTTC
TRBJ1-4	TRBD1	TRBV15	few	CATSQDRGRVEKLFF	TGTGCCACCAGCCAGGACAGGGGGCGCGTTGAAAAACTGTTTTTT